A selection of T cell receptor beta chains follows, all from one sample in a study of T cells in Graves' hyperthyroidism and ophthalmopathy. TCRdb fed the multiplex PCR reads into MiXCR, producing one record per CDR3 protein. This table holds under 400,000 distinct CDR3 sequences, around 17% found once. The source material was blood. The receptors derive from a man aged 25 to 40 with Graves' hyperthyroidism. CDR3s include the opening cysteine and the closing phenylalanine or tryptophan. The D gene is left open where the match is weak. A row's size may be missing; if present it is once, few, many or a size class.

d_gene	abundance	len	v_gene	j_gene	CDR3nt	CDR3aa
TRBD2	many	15	TRBV6-1	TRBJ2-1	TGTGCCAGCAGTGAATCGGCTAGCGGGACGGATGAGCAGTTCTTC	CASSESASGTDEQFF
TRBD1	many	17	TRBV12-3/TRBV12-4	TRBJ1-5	TGTGCCAGCAGTGTTTTCGGGACAGGGGATAGCAATCAGCCCCAGCATTTT	CASSVFGTGDSNQPQHF
NA	many	15	TRBV20-1	TRBJ1-5	TGCAGTGCTAGGGTCCCGGGGGGCGGCAATCAGCCCCAGCATTTT	CSARVPGGGNQPQHF
NA	many	17	TRBV28	TRBJ2-7	TGTGCCAGCAGGGACCCAATAATGGGGCAGACCTCCTATGAGCAGTACTTC	CASRDPIMGQTSYEQYF
TRBD1	many	14	TRBV5-6	TRBJ2-7	TGTGCCAGCAGTCCGTGGACAGGGGGTCGGAAGCAGTACTTC	CASSPWTGGRKQYF
TRBD2	NA	15	TRBV11-3	TRBJ2-1	TGTGCCAGCAGCTCCCCCGGGAGGACTAACAATGAGCAGTTCTTC	CASSSPGRTNNEQFF
NA	many	13	TRBV3-1	TRBJ1-1	TGTGCCAGCAGCCAAGTAGGGCAACTTGAAGCTTTCTTT	CASSQVGQLEAFF
NA	many	15	TRBV20-1	TRBJ2-7	TGCAGTGCTAGAGATTTCCGTGGGACTGCGTCCGAGCAGTACTTC	CSARDFRGTASEQYF
NA	NA	15	TRBV11-1	TRBJ2-7	TGTGCCAGCAGCCCGATGGGGGGGCTGGCCTACGAGCAGTACTTC	CASSPMGGLAYEQYF
TRBD1	many	14	TRBV5-1	TRBJ1-1	TGCGCCAGCAGGGAGACAGGGGTGAACACTGAAGCTTTCTTT	CASRETGVNTEAFF
TRBD1	few	15	TRBV7-6	TRBJ2-5	TGTGCCAGCAGCTTACCGGGACAGGAAGGTCGGACCCAGTACTTC	CASSLPGQEGRTQYF
NA	many	14	TRBV3-1	TRBJ2-2	TGTGCCAGCAGCCAAGCATGGGGCACCGGGGAGCTGTTTTTT	CASSQAWGTGELFF